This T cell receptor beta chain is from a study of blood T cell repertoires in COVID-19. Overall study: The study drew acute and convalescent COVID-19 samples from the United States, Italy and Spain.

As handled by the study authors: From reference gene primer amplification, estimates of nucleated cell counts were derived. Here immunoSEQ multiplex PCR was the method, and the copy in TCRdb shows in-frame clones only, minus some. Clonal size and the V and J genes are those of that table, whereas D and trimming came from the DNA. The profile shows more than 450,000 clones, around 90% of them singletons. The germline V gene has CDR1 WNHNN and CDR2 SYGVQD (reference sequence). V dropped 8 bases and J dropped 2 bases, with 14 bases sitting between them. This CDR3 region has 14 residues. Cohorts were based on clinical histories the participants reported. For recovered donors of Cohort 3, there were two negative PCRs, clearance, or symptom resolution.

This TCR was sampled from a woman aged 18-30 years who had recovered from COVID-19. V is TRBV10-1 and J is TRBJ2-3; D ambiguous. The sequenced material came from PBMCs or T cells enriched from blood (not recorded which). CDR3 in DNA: TGCGCCAGCTCACACAAGTTTTCCACAGATACGCAGTATTTT. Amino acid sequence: CASSHKFSTDTQYF.